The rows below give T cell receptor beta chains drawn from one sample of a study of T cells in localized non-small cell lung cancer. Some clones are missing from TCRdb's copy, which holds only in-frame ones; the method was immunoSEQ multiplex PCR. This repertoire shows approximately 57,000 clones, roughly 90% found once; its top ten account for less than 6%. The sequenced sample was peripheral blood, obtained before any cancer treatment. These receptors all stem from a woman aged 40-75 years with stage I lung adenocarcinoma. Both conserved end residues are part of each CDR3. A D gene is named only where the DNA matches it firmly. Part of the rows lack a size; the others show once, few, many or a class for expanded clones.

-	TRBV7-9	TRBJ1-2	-	CASSPWQGSTGYTF	TGTGCCAGCAGCCCCTGGCAGGGGTCTACCGGCTACACCTTC
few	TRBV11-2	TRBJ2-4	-	CASSLEIAKNIQYF	TGTGCCAGCAGCTTAGAGATAGCCAAAAACATTCAGTACTTC
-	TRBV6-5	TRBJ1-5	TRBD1	CASSSGTGMGNQPQHF	TGTGCCAGCAGTTCCGGGACAGGGATGGGAAATCAGCCCCAGCATTTT
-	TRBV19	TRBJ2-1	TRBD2	CASSTASGGARLNEQFF	TGTGCCAGTAGTACGGCTAGCGGGGGGGCCCGGTTAAATGAGCAGTTCTTC
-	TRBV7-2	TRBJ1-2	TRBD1	CASSPGTVRGYTF	TGTGCCAGCAGCCCAGGGACAGTCCGAGGCTACACCTTC
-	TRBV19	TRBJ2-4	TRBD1	CASSLRGQPNIQYF	TGTGCCAGTAGTCTGAGGGGACAGCCAAACATTCAGTACTTC
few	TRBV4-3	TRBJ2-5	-	CASSPVLAAKETQYF	TGCGCCAGCAGCCCCGTACTAGCTGCTAAAGAGACCCAGTACTTC
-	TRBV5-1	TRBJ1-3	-	CASSLGGGLGNTIYF	TGCGCCAGCAGCTTGGGCGGGGGGCTTGGAAACACCATATATTTT
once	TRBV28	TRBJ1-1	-	CASSRNRDGPEAFF	TGTGCCAGCAGTCGGAACCGGGACGGGCCGGAAGCTTTCTTT
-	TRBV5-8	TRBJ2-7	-	CASSVPGQSPYEQYF	TGTGCCAGCAGCGTACCGGGACAAAGCCCCTACGAGCAGTACTTC
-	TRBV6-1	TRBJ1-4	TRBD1	CASSQGGGGEKLFF	TGTGCCAGCAGCCAGGGGGGGGGCGGTGAAAAACTGTTTTTT
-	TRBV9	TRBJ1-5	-	CASSVGAGGNQPQHF	TGTGCCAGCAGCGTAGGGGCAGGAGGCAATCAGCCCCAGCATTTT
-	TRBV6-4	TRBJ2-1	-	CASSEGPISNEQFF	TGTGCCAGCAGTGAAGGGCCCATTTCCAATGAGCAGTTCTTC
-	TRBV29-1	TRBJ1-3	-	CSVVGGGSGNTIYF	TGCAGCGTTGTTGGCGGCGGCTCTGGAAACACCATATATTTT
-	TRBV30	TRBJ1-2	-	CAWSAHGTYGYTF	TGTGCCTGGAGTGCTCATGGGACGTATGGCTACACCTTC
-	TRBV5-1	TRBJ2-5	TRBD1	CASSSSPPGQRQETQYF	TGCGCCAGCAGCTCGTCCCCACCGGGACAGAGACAAGAGACCCAGTACTTC
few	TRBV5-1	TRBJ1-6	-	CASSFVAALSYNSPLHF	TGCGCCAGCAGCTTTGTGGCAGCCCTCTCCTATAATTCACCCCTCCACTTT
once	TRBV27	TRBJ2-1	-	CASSPSRGHYNEQFF	TGTGCCAGCAGCCCCTCAAGGGGCCACTACAATGAGCAGTTCTTC
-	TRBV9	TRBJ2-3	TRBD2	CASSPGGIAGARDTQYF	TGTGCCAGCAGCCCCGGGGGGATAGCGGGGGCCAGAGATACGCAGTATTTT
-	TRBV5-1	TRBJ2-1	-	CASSFGGSSDEQFF	TGCGCCAGCAGCTTCGGAGGGAGTAGCGATGAGCAGTTCTTC
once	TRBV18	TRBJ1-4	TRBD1	CASSVTGVREKLFF	TGTGCCAGCTCGGTGACAGGGGTGCGGGAAAAACTGTTTTTT
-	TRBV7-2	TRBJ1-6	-	CASSLQNNSPLHF	TGTGCCAGCAGCTTACAGAATAATTCACCCCTCCACTTT
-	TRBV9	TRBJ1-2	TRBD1	CASSVEQGALYGYTF	TGTGCCAGCAGCGTAGAGCAGGGGGCCCTCTATGGCTACACCTTC
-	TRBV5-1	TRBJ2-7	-	CASSLAPRLRAEQYF	TGCGCCAGCAGCTTGGCGCCCAGGCTTCGGGCCGAGCAGTACTTC
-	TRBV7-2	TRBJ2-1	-	CASSFDEGGEQFF	TGTGCCAGCAGCTTCGACGAGGGGGGTGAGCAGTTCTTC